The rows below give T cell receptor beta chains drawn from one sample of a study of Graves' ophthalmopathy and Graves' hyperthyroidism. TCRdb reprocessed the multiplex PCR reads via MiXCR and lists one record per CDR3 protein. The sample holds 620,000 or so distinct CDR3 sequences, roughly 20% seen once. The sample was peripheral blood. Every receptor here comes from a young woman with stable Graves' hyperthyroidism. Some clones in this sample may be carry-over from other donors' samples. Both conserved end residues are part of each CDR3. A D gene is named only where the DNA matches it firmly. Clone size is shown for a subset of rows, as once, few, many or a class of expanded clone.

>NA|TRBV3-1|TRBJ2-7|many
CASSQDMGSYEQYF
TGTGCCAGCAGCCAAGATATGGGATCCTACGAGCAGTACTTC
>TRBD1|TRBV11-1|TRBJ2-4|many
CASSPRTGQPLAKNIQYF
TGTGCCAGCAGCCCGCGGACGGGACAGCCACTAGCCAAAAACATTCAGTACTTC
>NA|TRBV20-1|TRBJ2-7|many
CSALDSNEQYF
TGCAGTGCCCTTGACAGTAACGAGCAGTACTTC
>TRBD1|TRBV6-2/TRBV6-3|TRBJ1-5|few
CASRQDRGRGEPQHF
TGTGCCAGCAGACAAGACAGGGGCAGGGGTGAGCCCCAGCATTTT
>TRBD2|TRBV5-5|TRBJ2-7|NA
CASSLYAGESYEQYF
TGTGCCAGCAGCTTGTACGCGGGAGAATCCTACGAGCAGTACTTC
>NA|TRBV2|TRBJ1-1|once
CASSDAPLLEDTEAFF
TGTGCCAGCAGTGACGCCCCCCTCCTCGAGGACACTGAAGCTTTCTTT
>TRBD1|TRBV4-3|TRBJ2-2|few
CASRWTGEDTGELFF
TGCGCCAGCAGGTGGACAGGGGAGGACACCGGGGAGCTGTTTTTT
>TRBD1|TRBV28|TRBJ1-1|once
CASSQNSRGRWYTEAFF
TGTGCCAGCAGTCAGAACTCCAGGGGGCGCTGGTACACTGAAGCTTTCTTT
>NA|TRBV20-1|TRBJ1-3|few
CSARGDVGRDGNTIYF
TGCAGTGCTAGAGGGGATGTCGGAAGGGACGGAAACACCATATATTTT
>NA|TRBV20-1|TRBJ1-5|many
CSAIPGNQPQHF
TGCAGTGCTATCCCTGGGAATCAGCCCCAGCATTTT
>NA|TRBV15|TRBJ1-5|many
CATSGRRNQPQHF
TGTGCCACCAGCGGAAGGAGGAATCAGCCCCAGCATTTT
>NA|TRBV6-5|TRBJ2-5|NA
CASSYTKVETQYF
TGTGCCAGCAGTTACACTAAGGTGGAGACCCAGTACTTC
>NA|TRBV27|TRBJ1-1|many
CASSLLGGGEAFF
TGTGCCAGCAGTTTATTAGGGGGAGGTGAAGCTTTCTTT
>TRBD2|TRBV12-3/TRBV12-4|TRBJ2-5|many
CASSFEAGGLQESQYF
TGTGCCAGCAGTTTCGAAGCGGGAGGGCTCCAAGAGTCCCAGTACTTC
>NA|TRBV19|TRBJ2-6|many
CASTKETPYFSGANVLTF
TGTGCCAGTACCAAGGAGACTCCTTACTTCTCTGGGGCCAACGTCCTGACTTTC
>TRBD1|TRBV6-6|TRBJ2-2|many
CASHGVGTGTTVGSVIQLFF
TGTGCCAGCCACGGAGTCGGGACAGGGACAACCGTGGGAAGCGTAATCCAGCTGTTTTTT
>NA|TRBV28|TRBJ2-2|many
CASSFARGVTPGELFF
TGTGCCAGCAGTTTTGCTAGAGGGGTGACGCCCGGGGAGCTGTTTTTT
>TRBD2|TRBV6-5|TRBJ2-2|NA
CASSYPHREGTGELFF
TGTGCCAGCAGTTACCCTCATAGGGAGGGCACCGGGGAGCTGTTTTTT
>NA|TRBV6-5|TRBJ1-2|many
CASSYFSSSHYGYTF
TGTGCCAGCAGTTACTTTTCGTCTAGTCACTATGGCTACACCTTC
>NA|TRBV5-4|TRBJ1-5|NA
CASSSRSLGGGNQPQHF
TGTGCCAGCAGCTCCCGGTCCTTGGGGGGAGGCAATCAGCCCCAGCATTTT
>TRBD1|TRBV12-3/TRBV12-4|TRBJ1-1|NA
CASSFLQGRMNTEAFF
TGTGCCAGCAGTTTCTTACAGGGGAGAATGAACACTGAAGCTTTCTTT
>NA|TRBV12-5|TRBJ1-2|NA
CASPWGTF
TGTGCTAGTCCCTGGGGCACCTTC
>NA|TRBV18|TRBJ2-5|NA
CASTTGFQETQYF
TGTGCCAGCACAACAGGATTCCAAGAGACCCAGTACTTC
>TRBD1|TRBV7-8|TRBJ1-2|few
CASSSRTQGARGGYTF
TGTGCCAGCAGCTCGCGAACCCAGGGGGCCCGAGGCGGCTACACCTTC
>NA|TRBV11-1|TRBJ1-2|many
CASSLEGNGYAF
TGTGCCAGCAGCTTAGAGGGGAATGGCTACGCCTTC
>TRBD1|TRBV6-5|TRBJ2-7|NA
CASSYGTGSHEQYF
TGTGCCAGCAGTTACGGGACAGGGTCCCACGAGCAGTACTTC
>TRBD1|TRBV28|TRBJ1-5|many
CASSRTGGKGNQPQHF
TGTGCCAGCAGCCGGACAGGGGGCAAAGGCAATCAGCCCCAGCATTTT
>NA|TRBV12-5|TRBJ1-2|NA
CASGLVIAGEYYGYTF
TGTGCTAGTGGTTTGGTGATAGCAGGGGAGTACTATGGCTACACCTTC
>NA|TRBV20-1|TRBJ2-7|NA
CSASRDNYEQYF
TGCAGTGCTAGTCGGGACAACTACGAGCAGTACTTC
>NA|TRBV7-9|TRBJ2-5|many
CASSFLQPQETQYF
TGTGCCAGCAGCTTTTTACAGCCTCAAGAGACCCAGTACTTC
>NA|TRBV6-1|TRBJ1-1|many
CASSEGGAFWDTEAFF
TGTGCCAGCAGTGAAGGGGGGGCATTTTGGGACACTGAAGCTTTCTTT
>TRBD1|TRBV6-1|TRBJ1-2|NA
CASTADREYYGYTF
TGTGCCAGCACAGCGGACAGGGAATACTATGGCTACACCTTC
>NA|TRBV28|TRBJ2-7|many
CASTTGLRLYEQYF
TGTGCCAGCACAACAGGACTACGCCTCTACGAGCAGTACTTC
>NA|TRBV25-1|TRBJ2-5|NA
CASSERQGHQETQYF
TGTGCCAGCAGTGAAAGGCAGGGGCACCAAGAGACCCAGTACTTC
>TRBD1|TRBV27|TRBJ1-6|many
CASRPILRWTGPSPLHF
TGTGCCAGCAGACCCATCCTACGTTGGACAGGGCCCTCACCCCTCCACTTT
>NA|TRBV24-1|TRBJ2-5|many
CATSEGPGAQYF
TGTGCCACCAGTGAGGGGCCCGGGGCCCAGTACTTC